These T cell receptor beta chains were read from a single sample in a study of T cells in localized non-small cell lung cancer. Here immunoSEQ multiplex PCR was the method, and the copy in TCRdb shows in-frame clones only, minus some. Of over 30,000 clones in the sample, 78% were seen once. Sequenced material: peripheral blood, taken before any cancer treatment. Receptors originate from a male donor older than 55 with stage II squamous cell lung carcinoma. Each CDR3 is given with its conserved first and last residue. A D gene is named only where the DNA matches it firmly. Where a row states a size, it is once, few, many or the class of an expanded clone; other rows omit it.

j_gene: TRBJ2-5; abundance: -; d_gene: TRBD1; v_gene: TRBV30; len: 13; CDR3nt: TGTGCCTGGAATCTACAGGGGGCAGAGACCCAGTACTTC; CDR3aa: CAWNLQGAETQYF
j_gene: TRBJ2-1; abundance: -; d_gene: TRBD1; v_gene: TRBV7-3; len: 15; CDR3nt: TGTGCCAGCAGCATAGAAGGACAGGGATACAATGAGCAGTTCTTC; CDR3aa: CASSIEGQGYNEQFF
j_gene: TRBJ1-1; abundance: -; d_gene: TRBD1; v_gene: TRBV5-1; len: 16; CDR3nt: TGCGCCAGCAGCCGTCAGGGGGGCGGCATGAACACTGAAGCTTTCTTT; CDR3aa: CASSRQGGGMNTEAFF
j_gene: TRBJ2-7; abundance: -; d_gene: -; v_gene: TRBV7-2; len: 14; CDR3nt: TGTGCCAGCAGCTTAGACGGGATACTACGGGAGCAGTACTTC; CDR3aa: CASSLDGILREQYF
j_gene: TRBJ1-1; abundance: -; d_gene: -; v_gene: TRBV10-3; len: 13; CDR3nt: TGTGCCATCAGTGTACAGGGGAACACTGAAGCTTTCTTT; CDR3aa: CAISVQGNTEAFF
j_gene: TRBJ2-1; abundance: -; d_gene: -; v_gene: TRBV7-2; len: 13; CDR3nt: TGTGCCAGCAGCTTAGCGCGGGCCTATGAGCAGTTCTTC; CDR3aa: CASSLARAYEQFF
j_gene: TRBJ1-3; abundance: -; d_gene: TRBD1; v_gene: TRBV6-1; len: 14; CDR3nt: TGTGCCAGCACTAACAGGGGCTCTGGAAACACCATATATTTT; CDR3aa: CASTNRGSGNTIYF
j_gene: TRBJ1-1; abundance: -; d_gene: -; v_gene: TRBV13; len: 17; CDR3nt: TGTGCCAGCAGCTTTCTCAGGGCGGCTATCGGTTTCACTGAAGCTTTCTTT; CDR3aa: CASSFLRAAIGFTEAFF
j_gene: TRBJ1-5; abundance: -; d_gene: TRBD1; v_gene: TRBV6-6; len: 14; CDR3nt: TGTGCCAGCAGTTCGAACAGGGGTAATCAGCCCCAGCATTTT; CDR3aa: CASSSNRGNQPQHF
j_gene: TRBJ2-1; abundance: -; d_gene: TRBD2; v_gene: TRBV11-2; len: 16; CDR3nt: TGTGCCAGCAGCTTAGCTGGACTAGCGGTTCTCAATGAGCAGTTCTTC; CDR3aa: CASSLAGLAVLNEQFF
j_gene: TRBJ1-1; abundance: -; d_gene: -; v_gene: TRBV29-1; len: 14; CDR3nt: TGCAGCGTTGATAGGTCCAGCCTGAACACTGAAGCTTTCTTT; CDR3aa: CSVDRSSLNTEAFF
j_gene: TRBJ2-6; abundance: -; d_gene: TRBD1; v_gene: TRBV19; len: 19; CDR3nt: TGTGCCAGTAGTGGACGTTTTAAGACAGGGTTCTCTGGGGCCAACGTCCTGACTTTC; CDR3aa: CASSGRFKTGFSGANVLTF
j_gene: TRBJ1-1; abundance: -; d_gene: -; v_gene: TRBV5-4; len: 12; CDR3nt: TGTGCCAGCAGCTTCGACAGCACTGAAGCTTTCTTT; CDR3aa: CASSFDSTEAFF
j_gene: TRBJ2-7; abundance: few; d_gene: -; v_gene: TRBV7-6; len: 12; CDR3nt: TGTGCCAGCAGTTTCGGACAGAACGAGCAGTACTTC; CDR3aa: CASSFGQNEQYF
j_gene: TRBJ1-2; abundance: -; d_gene: -; v_gene: TRBV15; len: 15; CDR3nt: TGTGCCACCAGCAGACAGGGGAGCCTGGGGTATGGCTACACCTTC; CDR3aa: CATSRQGSLGYGYTF
j_gene: TRBJ2-5; abundance: -; d_gene: -; v_gene: TRBV28; len: 12; CDR3nt: TGTGCCAGCAGTAAAAATGTAGAGACCCAGTACTTC; CDR3aa: CASSKNVETQYF
j_gene: TRBJ2-2; abundance: -; d_gene: -; v_gene: TRBV7-8; len: 16; CDR3nt: TGTGCCAGCAGCTTACTGTCCCAAGGGAACACCGGGGAGCTGTTTTTT; CDR3aa: CASSLLSQGNTGELFF
j_gene: TRBJ1-3; abundance: -; d_gene: -; v_gene: TRBV13; len: 15; CDR3nt: TGTGCCAGCAGCCGAGGGGGGGCTGCTGGAAACACCATATATTTT; CDR3aa: CASSRGGAAGNTIYF
j_gene: TRBJ1-6; abundance: -; d_gene: -; v_gene: TRBV5-1; len: 15; CDR3nt: TGCGCCAGCGGCGCTAATTCGGGCGGTGATTCACCCCTCCACTTT; CDR3aa: CASGANSGGDSPLHF
j_gene: TRBJ2-7; abundance: -; d_gene: TRBD2; v_gene: TRBV14; len: 15; CDR3nt: TGTGCCAGCAGCCACAGCGGGAGGAGCTCCTACGAGCAGTACTTC; CDR3aa: CASSHSGRSSYEQYF
j_gene: TRBJ1-1; abundance: few; d_gene: -; v_gene: TRBV6-1; len: 15; CDR3nt: TGTGCCAGCAGTTCCCGGGACCCGGGGAACACTGAAGCTTTCTTT; CDR3aa: CASSSRDPGNTEAFF
j_gene: TRBJ1-4; abundance: -; d_gene: TRBD1; v_gene: TRBV4-2; len: 16; CDR3nt: TGTGCCAGCAGCCCATTATCCGGGACAGGGGGTGAAAAACTGTTTTTT; CDR3aa: CASSPLSGTGGEKLFF
j_gene: TRBJ1-5; abundance: many; d_gene: -; v_gene: TRBV7-9; len: 15; CDR3nt: TGTGCCAGCACCCAAGAGGGTTCCAGCAATCAGCCCCAGCATTTT; CDR3aa: CASTQEGSSNQPQHF
j_gene: TRBJ2-7; abundance: -; d_gene: TRBD1; v_gene: TRBV5-1; len: 14; CDR3nt: TGCGCCAGCAGCCCCGGGACAGGGGACTACGAGCAGTACTTC; CDR3aa: CASSPGTGDYEQYF
j_gene: TRBJ1-6; abundance: once; d_gene: -; v_gene: TRBV11-2; len: 16; CDR3nt: TGTGCCAGCAGCTTGGATGGAGGAGCAGGCGATTCACCCCTCCACTTT; CDR3aa: CASSLDGGAGDSPLHF
j_gene: TRBJ2-1; abundance: once; d_gene: -; v_gene: TRBV19; len: 16; CDR3nt: TGTGCCAGTAGTTCCTTCCGGGACACGGGAACGAATGAGCAGTTCTTC; CDR3aa: CASSSFRDTGTNEQFF
j_gene: TRBJ1-2; abundance: few; d_gene: -; v_gene: TRBV28; len: 13; CDR3nt: TGTGCCAGCAGTTTTCCGTCGGGCGGTGGCTACACCTTC; CDR3aa: CASSFPSGGGYTF
j_gene: TRBJ1-3; abundance: -; d_gene: -; v_gene: TRBV28; len: 16; CDR3nt: TGTGCCAGCAGTCCCTCGTGGCTGAGCTCTGGAAACACCATATATTTT; CDR3aa: CASSPSWLSSGNTIYF
j_gene: TRBJ1-1; abundance: -; d_gene: TRBD1; v_gene: TRBV29-1; len: 14; CDR3nt: TGCAGCGTTGAGGGGGACAGGTTGAACACTGAAGCTTTCTTT; CDR3aa: CSVEGDRLNTEAFF
j_gene: TRBJ1-3; abundance: few; d_gene: -; v_gene: TRBV28; len: 17; CDR3nt: TGTGCCAGCAGTTTTCTGGCTGTAAGGGCTTCTGGAAACACCATATATTTT; CDR3aa: CASSFLAVRASGNTIYF
j_gene: TRBJ2-1; abundance: few; d_gene: TRBD1; v_gene: TRBV6-5; len: 16; CDR3nt: TGTGCCAGCAGTTACTCGAACCAGGGGGCGGACAATGAGCAGTTCTTC; CDR3aa: CASSYSNQGADNEQFF
j_gene: TRBJ1-2; abundance: -; d_gene: TRBD1; v_gene: TRBV10-3; len: 16; CDR3nt: TGTGCCATCAGTGTTGTAGCAGGGGGCCTTAACTATGGCTACACCTTC; CDR3aa: CAISVVAGGLNYGYTF
j_gene: TRBJ2-2; abundance: -; d_gene: TRBD1; v_gene: TRBV19; len: 15; CDR3nt: TGTGCCAGTAATACAGGGGGCAGCAACACCGGGGAGCTGTTTTTT; CDR3aa: CASNTGGSNTGELFF
j_gene: TRBJ2-1; abundance: -; d_gene: TRBD1; v_gene: TRBV19; len: 13; CDR3nt: TGTGCCAGTAGGGGACAGCTCTACAATGAGCAGTTCTTC; CDR3aa: CASRGQLYNEQFF
j_gene: TRBJ2-3; abundance: -; d_gene: TRBD1; v_gene: TRBV6-6; len: 14; CDR3nt: TGTGCCAGCAGCCGAGGGACAGGCACAGATACGCAGTATTTT; CDR3aa: CASSRGTGTDTQYF
j_gene: TRBJ1-2; abundance: -; d_gene: -; v_gene: TRBV9; len: 13; CDR3nt: TGTGCCAGCAGCGTAGAAGGCGTTCATGGCTACACCTTC; CDR3aa: CASSVEGVHGYTF
j_gene: TRBJ2-5; abundance: -; d_gene: -; v_gene: TRBV7-3; len: 13; CDR3nt: TGTGCCAGCAGCTTAACAGGGTATGAGACCCAGTACTTC; CDR3aa: CASSLTGYETQYF
j_gene: TRBJ2-3; abundance: -; d_gene: -; v_gene: TRBV5-4; len: 11; CDR3nt: TGTGCCAGCAGCTTCTGGGATACGCAGTATTTT; CDR3aa: CASSFWDTQYF
j_gene: TRBJ2-7; abundance: -; d_gene: -; v_gene: TRBV11-3; len: 14; CDR3nt: TGTGCCAGCAGCTTATCTGGCCAGTTCTACGAGCAGTACTTC; CDR3aa: CASSLSGQFYEQYF
j_gene: TRBJ1-5; abundance: few; d_gene: TRBD1; v_gene: TRBV19; len: 16; CDR3nt: TGTGCCAGTAGGAGAGATATGGGGACAGGGGCTCAGCCCCAGCATTTT; CDR3aa: CASRRDMGTGAQPQHF
j_gene: TRBJ1-1; abundance: -; d_gene: -; v_gene: TRBV7-3; len: 13; CDR3nt: TGTGCCAGCAGCGATAACAGTGACACTGAAGCTTTCTTT; CDR3aa: CASSDNSDTEAFF
j_gene: TRBJ1-5; abundance: -; d_gene: -; v_gene: TRBV6-5; len: 14; CDR3nt: TGTGCCAGCAGACAAACAGGGTTGGGTCAGCCCCAGCATTTT; CDR3aa: CASRQTGLGQPQHF
j_gene: TRBJ2-7; abundance: few; d_gene: -; v_gene: TRBV10-1; len: 12; CDR3nt: TGCGCCATACGAGGTGCAGCGGCCGAGCAGTACTTC; CDR3aa: CAIRGAAAEQYF
j_gene: TRBJ1-5; abundance: -; d_gene: -; v_gene: TRBV18; len: 15; CDR3nt: TGTGCCAGCTCACCAGGGACTGTTGCCAATCAGCCCCAGCATTTT; CDR3aa: CASSPGTVANQPQHF
j_gene: TRBJ1-2; abundance: -; d_gene: TRBD1; v_gene: TRBV19; len: 17; CDR3nt: TGTGCCAGTAGTTACGGGACAGGGGACCCTTCGCGCTATGGCTACACCTTC; CDR3aa: CASSYGTGDPSRYGYTF